This T cell receptor beta chain was retrieved from a study of T-cell reconstitution after alpha-beta-depleted transplantation in children. Preparation of the TCRbeta library involved a method that used unique molecular identifiers. TCRdb re-called the PCR reads with MiXCR, one entry per CDR3 protein. This table holds around 600,000 distinct CDR3 sequences, about 10% found once. Germline assignment: CDR1 SGHRS and CDR2 YFSETQ. This CDR3 contains 14 residues. V was shortened by 2 bases and J by 6 bases, with 15 bases between the two germline ends. This clonotype came up a few times. The source is a human donor who donated a stem cell graft to a child with acute myeloid leukemia. The sequenced sample was PBMCs from the stem cell graft donor, obtained from the stem cell graft. V and J are TRBV5-1 and TRBJ2-7; D perhaps matches TRBD2 (5 bases). In nucleotides, the CDR3 is TGCGCCAGCAGCTTAGGCGAGGGATCTGGCGAGCAGTACTTC. Protein sequence: CASSLGEGSGEQYF.